These T cell receptor beta chains were read from a single sample in a study of identifying expanded T cells in peripheral blood. Method: immunoSEQ multiplex PCR; TCRdb's copy keeps in-frame clones and lacks some. The table includes about 100,000 clones, more than 85% detected once. The sequenced sample was blood. The receptors here all came from a person aged 18 to 75 in good health. The CDR3 runs from the conserved cysteine through the conserved F or W. Fields, in order: J gene, clone size, V gene, D gene, CDR3 protein, CDR3 DNA. A D gene is named only where the DNA matches it firmly. Expanded clones are given a class, and other clones once, few, many or no size at all.

TRBJ1-5 NA TRBV5-6 TRBD1 CASSLGQGQPQHF TGTGCCAGCAGCTTGGGACAGGGACAGCCCCAGCATTTT
TRBJ1-2 NA TRBV16 TRBD1 CASSQPGTAGNYGYTF TGTGCCAGCAGCCAACCCGGGACAGCCGGAAACTATGGCTACACCTTC
TRBJ1-1 NA TRBV18 NA CASSPKGSGAMNTEAFF TGTGCCAGCTCACCAAAAGGGTCAGGGGCGATGAACACTGAAGCTTTCTTT
TRBJ2-3 NA TRBV5-1 TRBD1 CASSSPQGASDTQYF TGCGCCAGCAGCTCGCCACAGGGGGCATCAGATACGCAGTATTTT
TRBJ2-3 NA TRBV7-2 NA CASSLMLGRGTDTQYF TGTGCCAGCAGCTTAATGTTGGGACGGGGCACAGATACGCAGTATTTT
TRBJ2-5 NA TRBV5-4 NA CATQEGGRAQETQYF TGTGCCACCCAGGAAGGGGGGAGGGCCCAAGAGACCCAGTACTTC
TRBJ2-3 NA TRBV5-4 NA CASSLVRDSSTDTQYF TGTGCCAGCAGCTTGGTGAGGGACTCTAGCACAGATACGCAGTATTTT
TRBJ2-7 NA TRBV7-9 NA CASSPKSWRRTREQYF TGTGCCAGCAGCCCCAAGAGTTGGAGGAGGACGAGGGAGCAGTACTTC
TRBJ1-1 NA TRBV6-5 NA CASSWGVDTEAFF TGTGCCAGCAGTTGGGGCGTCGACACTGAAGCTTTCTTT
TRBJ1-6 NA TRBV28 NA CASRSPGASDSPLHF TGTGCCAGCAGGTCGCCAGGGGCGTCGGATTCACCCCTCCACTTT
TRBJ2-5 NA TRBV29-1 NA CSVEYRVETQYF TGCAGCGTTGAATACAGGGTTGAGACCCAGTACTTC
TRBJ1-5 NA TRBV30 NA CAWSGRTNQPQHF TGTGCCTGGAGTGGGAGGACCAATCAGCCCCAGCATTTT
TRBJ2-1 NA TRBV6-1 NA CASSVTYHSDSYNEQFF TGTGCCAGCAGTGTAACCTATCACAGTGACTCCTACAATGAGCAGTTCTTC
TRBJ1-4 NA TRBV18 NA CASSPLRGLGEKLFF TGTGCCAGCTCACCGCTGAGGGGGTTAGGTGAAAAACTGTTTTTT
TRBJ2-6 NA TRBV6-6 NA CASSRQGTGANVLTF TGTGCCAGCAGTCGTCAAGGAACTGGGGCCAACGTCCTGACTTTC
TRBJ2-5 NA TRBV5-1 TRBD2 CASSPGLAGGRETQYF TGCGCCAGCAGCCCCGGACTAGCGGGGGGCCGGGAGACCCAGTACTTC
TRBJ1-4 NA TRBV28 TRBD1 CASSRSGDRGVQWEKLFF TGTGCCAGCAGCCGCTCGGGGGACAGGGGGGTTCAGTGGGAAAAACTGTTTTTT
TRBJ1-5 NA TRBV6-4 NA CASNSALRNSNQPQHF TGTGCCAGCAATTCCGCTCTTCGCAATAGCAATCAGCCCCAGCATTTT
TRBJ2-5 NA TRBV4-2 TRBD2 CASSHGYGGAETQYF TGTGCCAGCAGCCATGGATACGGGGGGGCGGAGACCCAGTACTTC
TRBJ1-5 NA TRBV15 NA CATSRRGDNQPQHF TGTGCCACCAGCAGAAGGGGTGACAATCAGCCCCAGCATTTT
TRBJ2-7 NA TRBV5-6 NA CASSPTSYEQYF TGTGCCAGCAGTCCCACCTCCTACGAGCAGTACTTC
TRBJ2-7 once TRBV27 NA CASSPGPGGLGDEQYF TGTGCCAGCAGTCCCGGACCAGGGGGACTTGGGGACGAGCAGTACTTC
TRBJ2-7 NA TRBV18 TRBD2 CASSRASGRSYEQYF TGTGCCAGCTCCCGTGCTAGCGGGCGGTCCTACGAGCAGTACTTC
TRBJ1-1 NA TRBV6-1 TRBD1 CASSAGRGQGNTEAFF TGTGCCAGCAGTGCCGGGAGGGGACAGGGGAACACTGAAGCTTTCTTT
TRBJ2-5 NA TRBV5-1 NA CASSLDIQETQYF TGCGCCAGCAGCTTGGACATCCAAGAGACCCAGTACTTC
TRBJ2-7 medium-sized TRBV25-1 TRBD1 CASRTSDRPYEQYF TGTGCCAGCAGGACCTCGGACAGGCCCTACGAGCAGTACTTC
TRBJ2-5 NA TRBV9 NA CASSVGTATGTQYF TGTGCCAGCAGCGTAGGGACGGCAACGGGGACCCAGTACTTC
TRBJ2-3 NA TRBV30 NA CAWSGFRRDARVNTDTQYF TGTGCCTGGTCGGGTTTTCGCCGGGACGCCAGAGTAAACACAGATACGCAGTATTTT
TRBJ2-3 NA TRBV7-9 NA CASSGKPSTDTQYF TGTGCCAGCAGCGGGAAACCTAGCACAGATACGCAGTATTTT
TRBJ2-7 NA TRBV11-2 NA CASSFKGGAPNEQYF TGTGCCAGCAGCTTTAAGGGGGGGGCCCCGAACGAGCAGTACTTC
TRBJ2-6 NA TRBV11-2 TRBD1 CASSLVWTGGANVLTF TGTGCCAGCAGCTTAGTTTGGACAGGTGGGGCCAACGTCCTGACTTTC
TRBJ2-3 NA TRBV9 TRBD1 CASSVGTGGTDTQYF TGTGCCAGCAGCGTAGGGACAGGGGGCACAGATACGCAGTATTTT
TRBJ2-4 NA TRBV7-8 NA CASSLGPQNIQYF TGTGCCAGCAGCTTGGGTCCCCAAAACATTCAGTACTTC
TRBJ2-1 NA TRBV4-3 TRBD1 CASSLWDREYNEQFF TGCGCCAGCAGCCTATGGGACAGGGAATACAATGAGCAGTTCTTC
TRBJ1-6 NA TRBV28 TRBD1 CASSLFRGAAANSPLHF TGTGCCAGCAGTTTATTCAGGGGGGCCGCTGCGAATTCACCCCTCCACTTT
TRBJ2-7 once TRBV18 NA CASSPTVAGTYEQYF TGTGCCAGCTCACCAACCGTTGCCGGGACCTACGAGCAGTACTTC
TRBJ1-6 NA TRBV5-1 NA CASSLVSGDAYNSPLHF TGCGCCAGCAGCTTGGTTAGTGGGGACGCTTATAATTCACCCCTCCACTTT